The rows below give T cell receptor beta chains drawn from one sample of a study of blood T cells in healthy people across ages. From the 5' RACE reads, TCRdb called clonotypes with MiXCR, one entry per CDR3 protein. The table shows 780,000 or so distinct CDR3 sequences, with roughly three fifths occurring only once. The sequenced sample consisted of blood. Receptors originate from a man aged 35 to 55 in good health. Each CDR3 is given with its conserved first and last residue. D genes are given only for firm matches.

>TRBV10-3|.
CAISDAIRPYEQYF
>TRBV10-3|.
CATTGSGGNQPQHF
>TRBV9|.
CASSSRTGGYTF
>TRBV4-2|TRBD2
CASSQGLAGLQETQYF
>TRBV20-1|.
CSAIQVDGGYNEQFF
>TRBV9|TRBD2
CASSVDVWERGWETQYF
>TRBV4-1|.
CASSHRAHGANVLTF
>TRBV4-3|TRBD1
CASSQAGTADRSFYGYTF
>TRBV12-3/TRBV12-4|TRBD2
CASSETGTSFDTQYF
>TRBV5-1|.
CASSLGPAGTIRGTDTQYF
>TRBV25-1|TRBD2
CASSDSREGRLTDTQYF
>TRBV25-1|.
CASSAGWATANEKLFF
>TRBV12-5|TRBD2
CASGLGLAGVLRNNEQFF
>TRBV12-3/TRBV12-4|.
CASSFGATGEQYF
>TRBV6-1|TRBD1
CASMTDRGVYNEQFF
>TRBV6-5|TRBD1
CASRRRQGVWETQYF